These T cell receptor beta chains were read from a single sample in a study of T cell responses to AZD1222 COVID-19 vaccine. The assay was immunoSEQ multiplex PCR, and TCRdb's table has in-frame clones only and misses some. This table holds around 150,000 clones, roughly 92% found once. The sample in question was peripheral blood, obtained 28 days after the second AZD1222 dose. The receptors stem from an adult who received the AZD1222 COVID-19 vaccine. Each CDR3 is given with its conserved first and last residue. D genes are given only for firm matches. The size of a clone is reported for some rows only, either as once, few or many, or as a class for expanded clones.

d_gene	v_gene	abundance	j_gene	CDR3aa	CDR3nt
-	TRBV4-2	-	TRBJ2-1	CASRSNRDEQFF	TGTGCCAGCAGGTCAAATCGCGATGAGCAGTTCTTC
TRBD2	TRBV4-1	-	TRBJ2-2	CASSQALAGVFAGELFF	TGCGCCAGCAGCCAAGCGCTAGCGGGAGTCTTTGCCGGGGAGCTGTTTTTT
TRBD1	TRBV2	-	TRBJ1-4	CASSPGQGLANEKLFF	TGTGCCAGCAGTCCAGGACAGGGGCTGGCTAATGAAAAACTGTTTTTT
-	TRBV6-2/TRBV6-3	-	TRBJ2-1	CASSLGWSSYNEQFF	TGTGCCAGCAGTTTAGGGTGGAGCTCCTACAATGAGCAGTTCTTC
-	TRBV19	few	TRBJ1-3	CASSIDGRTSGNTIYF	TGTGCCAGTAGTATAGATGGAAGGACATCTGGAAACACCATATATTTT
-	TRBV7-2	-	TRBJ2-1	CASSPYTPGNGYNEQFF	TGTGCCAGCAGCCCGTACACTCCGGGAAATGGGTACAATGAGCAGTTCTTC
TRBD1	TRBV29-1	-	TRBJ1-1	CSAGQGARTEAFF	TGCAGCGCGGGACAGGGGGCTAGGACTGAAGCTTTCTTT
-	TRBV27	-	TRBJ1-2	CASSWAGSKGYTF	TGTGCCAGCAGTTGGGCAGGGTCTAAGGGCTACACCTTC
-	TRBV15	-	TRBJ1-1	CATSGGNTEAFF	TGTGCCACCAGCGGTGGGAACACTGAAGCTTTCTTT
-	TRBV30	once	TRBJ1-2	CAWRSPGAGGYTF	TGTGCCTGGAGGAGCCCCGGGGCGGGTGGCTACACCTTC
-	TRBV14	-	TRBJ2-7	CASSPSLVHYEQYF	TGTGCCAGCAGCCCTTCTCTGGTGCACTACGAGCAGTACTTC
TRBD1	TRBV19	-	TRBJ1-2	CASSIWDRDYGYTF	TGTGCCAGTAGTATATGGGACAGGGACTATGGCTACACCTTC
-	TRBV3-1/TRBV3-2	-	TRBJ2-7	CASSQDLQAITYEQYF	TGTGCCAGCAGCCAAGATCTACAGGCGATTACCTACGAGCAGTACTTC
-	TRBV29-1	-	TRBJ2-7	CSVAGTYGIEEQYF	TGCAGCGTCGCCGGGACCTACGGAATAGAGGAGCAGTACTTC
-	TRBV12-5	-	TRBJ1-4	CASAGTDNEKLFF	TGTGCTAGTGCCGGGACGGATAATGAAAAACTGTTTTTT
-	TRBV30	-	TRBJ1-1	CAWSVGSGPPIDTEAFF	TGTGCCTGGAGTGTAGGGTCAGGGCCCCCGATCGACACTGAAGCTTTCTTT
-	TRBV9	-	TRBJ2-1	CASSVGDRQFF	TGTGCCAGCAGCGTAGGTGATAGGCAGTTCTTC
-	TRBV20-1	-	TRBJ1-2	CRGAGIYGYTF	TGCAGGGGGGCCGGGATCTATGGCTACACCTTC
-	TRBV21-1	-	TRBJ1-5	CAPPRGLTFSQHF	TGTGCCCCCCCAAGGGGGCTGACCTTTTCCCAGCATTTT
-	TRBV27	-	TRBJ2-7	CASSLGPGRSYEQYF	TGTGCCAGCAGTTTAGGGCCGGGACGGTCCTACGAGCAGTACTTC
-	TRBV18	-	TRBJ2-7	CASSPGHKLSSYEQYF	TGTGCCAGCTCACCAGGTCATAAACTGAGCTCCTACGAGCAGTACTTC
-	TRBV7-3	-	TRBJ2-7	CASSPTRASYEQYF	TGTGCCAGCAGTCCCACACGGGCTTCCTACGAGCAGTACTTC
TRBD2	TRBV11-2	-	TRBJ2-1	CASSTRTLGTSGNNEQFF	TGTGCCAGCAGCACGCGAACGTTGGGGACTAGCGGCAACAATGAGCAGTTCTTC
-	TRBV7-2	-	TRBJ1-2	CASSFDVRGNYGYTF	TGTGCCAGCAGCTTTGACGTGCGAGGGAACTATGGCTACACCTTC
-	TRBV27	-	TRBJ2-2	CASSLFPVMTGELFF	TGTGCCAGCAGTTTATTTCCCGTTATGACCGGGGAGCTGTTTTTT
-	TRBV19	-	TRBJ1-5	CASSISIGQLNQPQHF	TGTGCCAGTAGTATCAGTATCGGGCAGTTAAATCAGCCCCAGCATTTT
-	TRBV29-1	-	TRBJ2-7	CSVMQGLALQYF	TGCAGCGTGATGCAAGGCCTAGCTCTCCAGTACTTC
TRBD1	TRBV4-1	-	TRBJ1-2	CASSPKTGGIYGYTF	TGCGCCAGCAGCCCCAAAACAGGGGGCATCTATGGCTACACCTTC
-	TRBV5-5	-	TRBJ2-6	CASSPPRAPGANVLTF	TGTGCCAGCAGCCCCCCCCGGGCGCCTGGGGCCAACGTCCTGACTTTC
-	TRBV28	once	TRBJ1-5	CASTQSNQPQHF	TGTGCCAGCACCCAGAGCAATCAGCCCCAGCATTTT
TRBD1	TRBV27	-	TRBJ1-4	CASSYSITGGEKLFF	TGTGCCAGCAGTTACTCCATCACAGGGGGTGAAAAACTGTTTTTT